This record looks at one TCR beta chain sequence and its context. Trimming stripped 5 bases from V and 2 bases from J, with 12 bases between. Per germline, CDR1 SEHNR and CDR2 FQNEAQ (reference sequence). The CDR3 sequence is 15 residues long. The entry originates in a study of blood T cell repertoires in COVID-19. Study-level information: Nucleic acid was either cDNA or gDNA, and it came from T cells, B-cell-depleted T cells, or PBMCs.

As originally analysed: From reference gene primer amplification, estimates of nucleated cell counts were derived. Data came from immunoSEQ multiplex PCR; TCRdb stores just in-frame clones and leaves some out. Clone size and the V and J calls come from that table; the DNA yielded D and trimming. The sample holds 150,000 or so clones, about 85% seen once. The receptor's source is a man between 60 and 75 years old with acute or convalescent COVID-19. The specimen sequenced was peripheral blood. The chain is built from TRBV7-9 and TRBJ2-2; no clear D. The DNA of the CDR3 is TGTGCCAGCAGCGCAACTCCAGGAAACACCGGGGAGCTGTTTTTT. It encodes CASSATPGNTGELFF.